The 2 T cell receptor beta chains in this list originate from one sample, sequenced in a study of cytomegalovirus exposure and HLA in healthy donors (TCRdb year 2017). Library preparation employed the immunoSEQ multiplex PCR assay. A mixture of 60 forward primers for TCR Vbeta segments and 13 reverse primers for TCR Jbeta segments was used in the multiplex PCR. In its TCRdb copy, this immuneACCESS table keeps in-frame sequences only and misses some clones. Where compared with another copy, unresolved V genes explain less than half of these, and the others have no known cause. This sample lists about 200,000 clones; roughly 80% were detected once. Of the sample, about 3.8% falls within the top ten clones. The specimen was PBMCs. The origin of the receptors is a male donor in good health and CMV-seronegative.

This chain links TRBV6-4 with TRBJ2-2; 7 bases align to TRBD2. The CDR3 runs to 15 residues. The V gene's germline CDR1 is MRHNA and CDR2 SNTAGT. After removal of 6 bases from V and 3 bases from J, the junction contained 7 bases not matched to a gene. In DNA, the CDR3 is TGTGCCAGCAGATCTTGGGGAGGGTACACCGGGGAGCTGTTTTTT. This translates into CASRSWGGYTGELFF.

This chain uses TRBV29-1 with TRBJ2-2; 10 bases agree with TRBD2. Germline lookup yields CDR1 SQVTM and CDR2 ANQGSEA. The CDR3 is made up of 14 amino acids. The V segment lost 6 bases and the J segment 4 bases; nucleotides outside the gene matches: 5. CDR3 protein: CSVKREGFTGELFF. CDR3 DNA sequence: TGCAGCGTCAAGCGGGAGGGCTTCACCGGGGAGCTGTTTTTT.